This record looks at one T cell receptor beta chain sequence and its context. This sample is drawn from a study of T-cell memory formation after mild COVID-19. The CDR3 sequence is 14 residues long. The germline V gene has CDR1 SGHTA and CDR2 FQGNSA. V lost 1 base and J 6 bases, leaving 12 bases between the germline ends. Using its own MiXCR run on the 5' RACE reads, TCRdb lists one record per CDR3 protein. The table records under 250,000 distinct CDR3 sequences, around 30% of them present only once. Sample: PBMCs or a T cell subset sorted from them (not recorded which). The chain joins TRBV7-2 to TRBJ1-2; D is perhaps TRBD1 (6 bases). The TCR originated in an adult woman who had mild COVID-19 (a few samples of this study predate the infection). Cell type and time point are not known. The DNA for the CDR3 is TGTGCCAGCAGCTTAGTACAGGGCAGTCATGGCTACACCTTC. It translates to CASSLVQGSHGYTF.